What follows describes a single T cell receptor (beta chain). Only in-frame clones appear in the TCRdb table, and some are missing; sequencing was by immunoSEQ multiplex PCR. This sample yields about 260,000 clones, of which about 88% are seen a single time; approximately 10% belongs to the top ten. Recruited during active infection, patients (from Seattle) were subsequently followed longitudinally. This entry belongs to a study of blood T cell repertoires in COVID-19. Study-level background: T cells, B-cell-depleted T cells, or PBMCs provided the cDNA or gDNA that served as material.

This CDR3 spans 12 amino acids. The germline gives CDR1 SEHNR, CDR2 FQNEAQ (reference sequence). Trimming pared 8 bases from V and 7 bases from J, leaving 14 bases between. The material sequenced was peripheral blood. The TCR originated in a woman between 25 and 40 years old with COVID-19, enrolled during active disease. The V gene is TRBV7-9, the J gene TRBJ2-5; possible D gene TRBD1, 6 bases. The CDR3 loop is CASVRGTGTQYF. CDR3 DNA sequence: TGTGCCAGCGTAAGGGGGACGGGGACCCAGTACTTC. Full variable domain (rest looked up from reference TRBV7-9 and TRBJ2-5): DTGVSQNPRHKITKRGQNVTFRCDPISEHNRLYWYRQTLGQGPEFLTYFQNEAQLEKSRLLSDRFSAERPKGSFSTLEIQRTEQGDSAMYLCASVRGTGTQYFGPGTRLLVL.